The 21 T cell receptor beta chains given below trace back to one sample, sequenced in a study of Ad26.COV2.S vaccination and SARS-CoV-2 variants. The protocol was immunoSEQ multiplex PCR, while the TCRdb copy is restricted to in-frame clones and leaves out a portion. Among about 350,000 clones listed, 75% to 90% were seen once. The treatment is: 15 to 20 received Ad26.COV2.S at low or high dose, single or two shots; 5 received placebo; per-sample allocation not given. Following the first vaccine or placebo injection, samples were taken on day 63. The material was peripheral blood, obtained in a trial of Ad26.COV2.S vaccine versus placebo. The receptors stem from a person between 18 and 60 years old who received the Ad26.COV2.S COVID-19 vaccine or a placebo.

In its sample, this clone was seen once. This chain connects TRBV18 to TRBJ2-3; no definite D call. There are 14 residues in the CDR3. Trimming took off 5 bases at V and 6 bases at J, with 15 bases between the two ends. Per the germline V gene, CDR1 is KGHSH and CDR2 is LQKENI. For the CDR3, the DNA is TGTGCCAGCTCAACCCGGGCCGACGGGGATACGCAGTATTTT. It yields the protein CASSTRADGDTQYF.

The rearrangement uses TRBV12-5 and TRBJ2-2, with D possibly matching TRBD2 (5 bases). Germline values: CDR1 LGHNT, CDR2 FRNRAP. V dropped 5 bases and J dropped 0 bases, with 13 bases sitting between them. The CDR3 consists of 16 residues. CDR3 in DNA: TGTGCTAGTGGTCCGGAGAGGGCAGCGAACACCGGGGAGCTGTTTTTT. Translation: CASGPERAANTGELFF.

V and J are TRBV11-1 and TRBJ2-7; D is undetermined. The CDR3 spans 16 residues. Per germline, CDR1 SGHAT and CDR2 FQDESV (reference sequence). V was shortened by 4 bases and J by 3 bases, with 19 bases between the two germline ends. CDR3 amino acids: CASSSHSRSDRYEQYF. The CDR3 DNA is TGTGCCAGCAGCTCTCATTCCCGTTCGGACCGCTACGAGCAGTACTTC.

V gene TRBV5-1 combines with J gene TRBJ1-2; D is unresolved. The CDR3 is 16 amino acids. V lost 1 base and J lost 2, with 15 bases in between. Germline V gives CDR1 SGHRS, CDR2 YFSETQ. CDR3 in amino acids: CASSLLQDNSNYGYTF. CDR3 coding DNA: TGCGCCAGCAGCTTGCTGCAAGACAATTCCAACTATGGCTACACCTTC.

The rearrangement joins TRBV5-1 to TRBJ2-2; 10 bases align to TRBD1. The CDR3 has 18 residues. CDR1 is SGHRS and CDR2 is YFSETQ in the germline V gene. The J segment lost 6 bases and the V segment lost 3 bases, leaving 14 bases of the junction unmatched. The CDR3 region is CASSSTGGATVRAGELFF. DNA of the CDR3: TGCGCCAGCAGCTCGACAGGGGGCGCAACGGTGAGGGCCGGGGAGCTGTTTTTT.

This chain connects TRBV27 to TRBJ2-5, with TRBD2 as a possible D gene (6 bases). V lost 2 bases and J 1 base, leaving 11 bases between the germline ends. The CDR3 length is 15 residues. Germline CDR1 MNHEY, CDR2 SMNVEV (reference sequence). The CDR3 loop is CASSLGGAPQETQYF. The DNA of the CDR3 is TGTGCCAGCAGTTTAGGAGGGGCCCCCCAAGAGACCCAGTACTTC.

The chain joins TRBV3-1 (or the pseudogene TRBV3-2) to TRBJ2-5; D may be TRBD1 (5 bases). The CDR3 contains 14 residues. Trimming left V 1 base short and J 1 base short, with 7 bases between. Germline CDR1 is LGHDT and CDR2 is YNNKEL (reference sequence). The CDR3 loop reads CASSQAGPQETQYF. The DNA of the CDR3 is TGTGCCAGCAGCCAAGCAGGGCCCCAAGAGACCCAGTACTTC.

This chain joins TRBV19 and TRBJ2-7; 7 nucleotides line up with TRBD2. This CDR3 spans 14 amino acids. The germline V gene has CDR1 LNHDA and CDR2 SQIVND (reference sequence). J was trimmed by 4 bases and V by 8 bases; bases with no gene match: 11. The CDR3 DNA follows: TGTGCCAGTTCTGGGACGCGGGAGCCATACGAGCAGTACTTC. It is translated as CASSGTREPYEQYF.

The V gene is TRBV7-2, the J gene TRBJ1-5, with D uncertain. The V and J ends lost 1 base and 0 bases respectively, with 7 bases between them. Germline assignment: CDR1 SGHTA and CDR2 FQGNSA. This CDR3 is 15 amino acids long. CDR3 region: CASSLEADSNQPQHF. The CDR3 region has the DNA TGTGCCAGCAGCTTAGAGGCCGATAGCAATCAGCCCCAGCATTTT.

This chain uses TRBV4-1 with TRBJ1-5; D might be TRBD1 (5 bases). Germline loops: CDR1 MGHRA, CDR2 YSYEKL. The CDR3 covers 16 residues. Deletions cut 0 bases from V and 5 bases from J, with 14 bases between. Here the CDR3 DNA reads TGCGCCAGCAGCCAAGAGGGCGGGGGTTGGGATCAGCCCCAGCATTTT. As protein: CASSQEGGGWDQPQHF.

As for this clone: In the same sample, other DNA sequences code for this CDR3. In DNA form, the CDR3 reads TGTGCCAGCAGCTTAGCGGGGGCTGATACTGAAGCTTTCTTT. Translating gives CASSLAGADTEAFF. V is TRBV11-2 and J is TRBJ1-1; D perhaps matches TRBD1 (6 bases). Germline V gene lookup returns CDR1 SGHAT and CDR2 FQNNGV. The CDR3 extends over 14 amino acids. Trimming removed 1 base from V and 5 bases from J, with 11 bases in between.

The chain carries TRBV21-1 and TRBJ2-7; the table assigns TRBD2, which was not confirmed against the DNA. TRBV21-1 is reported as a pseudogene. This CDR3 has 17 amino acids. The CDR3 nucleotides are TGTGCCAGCAGCCGACGCTCCTTGCGGGGTAGCTCCTACGAGCAGTACTTC. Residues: CASSRRSLRGSSYEQYF.

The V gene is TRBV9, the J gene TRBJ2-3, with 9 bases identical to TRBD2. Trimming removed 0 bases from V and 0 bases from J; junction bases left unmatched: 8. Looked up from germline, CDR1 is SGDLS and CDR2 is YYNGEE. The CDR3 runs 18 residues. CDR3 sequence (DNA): TGTGCCAGCAGCGTAGGGGCTAGCGGGGCCTTTAGCACAGATACGCAGTATTTT. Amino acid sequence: CASSVGASGAFSTDTQYF.

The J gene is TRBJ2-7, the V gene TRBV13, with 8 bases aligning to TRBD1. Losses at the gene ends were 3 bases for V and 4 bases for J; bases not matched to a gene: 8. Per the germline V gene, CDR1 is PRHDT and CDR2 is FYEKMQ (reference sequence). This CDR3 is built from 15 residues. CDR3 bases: TGTGCCAGCAGCTTCCGGCCGGGACAGGTTTACGAGCAGTACTTC. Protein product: CASSFRPGQVYEQYF.

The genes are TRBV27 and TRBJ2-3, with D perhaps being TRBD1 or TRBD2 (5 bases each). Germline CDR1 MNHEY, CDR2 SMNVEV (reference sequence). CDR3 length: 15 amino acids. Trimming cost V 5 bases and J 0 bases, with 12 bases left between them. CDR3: CASSHRDPSTDTQYF. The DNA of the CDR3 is TGTGCCAGCAGTCACCGGGACCCGAGCACAGATACGCAGTATTTT.

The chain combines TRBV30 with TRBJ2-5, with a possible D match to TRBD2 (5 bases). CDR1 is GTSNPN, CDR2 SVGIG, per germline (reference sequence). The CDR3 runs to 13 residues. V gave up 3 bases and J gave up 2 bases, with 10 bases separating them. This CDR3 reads CAWSAGEQETQYF. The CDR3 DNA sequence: TGTGCCTGGAGCGCCGGGGAGCAAGAGACCCAGTACTTC.

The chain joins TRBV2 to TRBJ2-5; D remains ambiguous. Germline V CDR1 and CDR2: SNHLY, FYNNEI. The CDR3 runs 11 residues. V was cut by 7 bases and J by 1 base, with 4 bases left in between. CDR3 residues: CASTVQETQYF. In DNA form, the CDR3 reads TGTGCCAGCACAGTCCAAGAGACCCAGTACTTC.

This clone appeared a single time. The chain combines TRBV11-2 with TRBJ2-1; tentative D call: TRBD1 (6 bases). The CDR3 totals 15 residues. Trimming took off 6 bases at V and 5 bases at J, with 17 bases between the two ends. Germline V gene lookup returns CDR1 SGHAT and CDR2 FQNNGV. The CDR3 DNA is TGTGCCAGCAGTCAGGGGATAAGAGGGAACAATGAGCAGTTCTTC. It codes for CASSQGIRGNNEQFF.

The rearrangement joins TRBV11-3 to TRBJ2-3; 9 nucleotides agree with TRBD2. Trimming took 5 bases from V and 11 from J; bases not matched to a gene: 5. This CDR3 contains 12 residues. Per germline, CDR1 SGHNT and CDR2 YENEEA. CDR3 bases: TGTGCCAGCAGCCTGAGCGGGGGGAGGCAGTATTTT. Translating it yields CASSLSGGRQYF.

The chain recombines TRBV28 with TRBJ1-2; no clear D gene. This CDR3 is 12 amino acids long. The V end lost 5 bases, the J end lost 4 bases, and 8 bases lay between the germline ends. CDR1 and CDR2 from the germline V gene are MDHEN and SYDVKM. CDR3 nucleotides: TGTGCCAGCAGTACTGAGGTCTATGGCTACACCTTC. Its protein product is CASSTEVYGYTF.

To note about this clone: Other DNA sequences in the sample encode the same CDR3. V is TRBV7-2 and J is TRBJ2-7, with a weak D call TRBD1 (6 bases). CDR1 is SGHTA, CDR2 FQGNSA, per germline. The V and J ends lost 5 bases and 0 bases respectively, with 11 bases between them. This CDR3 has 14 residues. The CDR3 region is CASSPRGPSYEQYF. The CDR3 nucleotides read TGTGCCAGCAGCCCCAGGGGACCCTCCTACGAGCAGTACTTC.